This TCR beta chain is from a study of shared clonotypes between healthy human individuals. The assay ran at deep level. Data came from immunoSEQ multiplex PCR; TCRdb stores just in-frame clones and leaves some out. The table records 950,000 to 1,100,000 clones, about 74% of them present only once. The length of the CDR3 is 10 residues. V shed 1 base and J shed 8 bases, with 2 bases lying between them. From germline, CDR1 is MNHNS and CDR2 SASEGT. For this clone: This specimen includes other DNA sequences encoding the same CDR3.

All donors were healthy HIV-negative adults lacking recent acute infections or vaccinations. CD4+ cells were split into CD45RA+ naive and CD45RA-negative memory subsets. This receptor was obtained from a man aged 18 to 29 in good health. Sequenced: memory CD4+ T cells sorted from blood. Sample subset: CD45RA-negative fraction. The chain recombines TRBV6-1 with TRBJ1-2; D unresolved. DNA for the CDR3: TGTGCCAGCAGTGAAGGGGGCTACACCTTC. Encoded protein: CASSEGGYTF.